This TCR beta chain was identified during a study of T cells in Graves' hyperthyroidism and ophthalmopathy (dated by TCRdb to between 2018 and 2021). With respect to the entire study: A discovery cohort of approximately 100 patients, 43 with Graves' ophthalmopathy and 55 to 60 with stable Graves' hyperthyroidism, was used to find distinguishing TCR V-J signatures. The roughly 100 discovery patients were randomly divided into training and test sets at a 7:3 ratio. Once sampling was done, hyperthyroidism patients were given methimazole at a starting dose of 30 mg daily, whereas ophthalmopathy patients were given high-dose intravenous methylprednisolone. Prospective prediction of ophthalmopathy was tested in an independent validation cohort of approximately 18 hyperthyroidism patients and around 16 patients who later progressed to ophthalmopathy. The paper describes TCR Vbeta CDR3 sequencing of about 140 peripheral blood samples, made up of some 42 ophthalmopathy patients, roughly 80 hyperthyroidism patients and around 17 progressor patients. In six Graves' hyperthyroidism patients, the study also compared T-cell repertoires from thyroid tissue with T-cell repertoires from blood.

About this clonotype itself: Its antigen remains undetermined. No base quality values were provided; no much bigger clone lies one nucleotide off.

TCR beta CDR3 regions were amplified from RNA transcripts. The first round of RT-PCR for the TCR CDR3 was performed with the HTBI primer set and the Qiagen OneStep RT-PCR kit. Libraries were constructed in a second round of multiplex PCR, after which size selection and purification were carried out. Libraries were sequenced paired-end with 100 bp reads on an Illumina HiSeq2000. The study's own analysis went as follows. SOAPnuke was used to process the raw data, removing reads that contained adapters or uncalled bases, had a mean Phred below 15, or lacked an exact match to the constant primer or identifier. COPE v1.2.5 was used to merge high-quality paired reads, and clonotypes were defined as unique nucleotide sequences. MiTCR v1.1 was used to align clonotypes to the IMGT TRBV, TRBD and TRBJ reference segments. Only V-J combinations with frequency above 0.0001, covering 99% to 99.2% of repertoires, were analysed. The TCS score was defined as the ratio of F50 (clonal expansion) to E x V (chaos), calculated using BLOSUM62-based TCRdist between CDR3 peptides within each V-J. Welch's t-statistics and random forest reduced roughly 530 V-J features to 13, which were used in a naive Bayes classifier (R e1071). The Morisita-Horn index was used to measure how similar the thyroid and blood repertoires were. TCRdb reran the public reads through fastp at Q25 and MiXCR, keeping productive beta chains. CDR3 protein duplicates are merged, each entry listing the most common genes and DNA. TCRdb assigned the V and J calls; the authors' analysis was not used. Counted in this sample were about 610,000 distinct CDR3 sequences; about 43% of them appeared once. In total, the top ten clones hold about 8.3% of the sample.

Per the germline V gene, SQVTM is the CDR1 and ANQGSEA is the CDR2. The CDR3 numbers 13 residues from cysteine through phenylalanine. Only the CDR3 region is kept as DNA, spanning 39 bases read in frame from base 1. V loses 3 bases, J loses 3 bases, and the germline ends lie 11 bases apart. On the study overall, not on this receptor specifically: In cross-validation, a model built on a 13 V-J signature told ophthalmopathy apart from stable hyperthyroidism with approximately 90% sensitivity and about 81% specificity, and in testing the same model reached 80%/75%. No statistical method was used to fix the sample size in advance, and group allocation was not hidden from the investigators. In validation, the model predicted progression to ophthalmopathy with about 71% sensitivity and roughly 75% specificity, a median of roughly seven months before onset. Blood samples also contained most of the expanded thyroid clonotypes (frequency above 0.001), which suggests that blood repertoires may reflect thyroid immune responses.

Graves' hyperthyroidism was defined as stable when no progression to ophthalmopathy occurred over 18 months of follow-up. Hyperthyroidism patients were newly diagnosed, with disease duration under 2 months, and aged 18 to 65 years. Patients with uncontrolled infections, other autoimmune diseases, pregnancy or lactation were excluded. Diagnoses were based on clinical symptoms, serum thyroxine and TRAb, thyroid ultrasound and orbital computed tomography. Trizol reagent was used to extract total RNA, and RNA quality was then checked on an Agilent 2100 Bioanalyzer. Here the chain combines TRBV29-1 and TRBJ2-5; the D region possibly corresponds to TRBD1 (6 bases align). The material sequenced was peripheral blood or thyroid tissue (not recorded which). This clonotype was obtained from a woman aged 18-30 years with Graves' hyperthyroidism. The nucleotides are TGCAGCGTTGAGGAACAGGGAGAAGAGACCCAGTACTTC. It specifies CSVEEQGEETQYF.